This T cell receptor (beta chain) was obtained from a study of T cell repertoires in cytomegalovirus infection. V was cut by 8 bases and J by 3 bases, with 13 bases left in between. The length of the CDR3 is 13 residues. CDR1 ENHRY and CDR2 SYGVKD come from the germline V gene. TCRdb re-called the reads through MiXCR, storing one row per CDR3 protein. The profile shows about half a million distinct CDR3 sequences, 33% of them singletons. About this clonotype: The antigen remains unidentified.

The sequenced sample was cultured PBMCs, obtained from culture after CMV antigen stimulation. This chain uses TRBV10-3 with TRBJ1-2; D may be TRBD1 (6 bases). The receptor was isolated from a human donor in good health (CMV status not recorded). Some clones in this sample may be carry-over from other donors' samples. The CDR3 reads CAIQQGPDYGYTF. In nucleotides, the CDR3 is TGTGCCATCCAACAGGGCCCCGACTATGGCTACACCTTC.